This T cell receptor beta chain was sequenced for a study of CD8+CD57+ T cells in acquired aplastic anemia. This CDR3 is 13 amino acids long. Trimming pared 4 bases from V and 1 base from J, leaving 9 bases between. In germline, CDR1 is SQVTM, CDR2 ANQGSEA. This clonotype was observed many times. Genomic DNA, serving as template, underwent TCR beta VDJ and CDR3 profiling. Via MiXCR, TCRdb re-called the reads, giving one row per CDR3 protein. Among roughly 170,000 distinct CDR3 sequences listed, about half were seen once. Individuals selected for sequencing had exhibited CD8+CD57+ cell expansion on flow cytometry.

What was sequenced was sorted CD4+, CD8+, or CD8+CD57+ T cells (not recorded which) from PBMCs. The receptor's source is a human donor with aplastic anemia. The chain combines TRBV29-1 with TRBJ2-3, with D uncertain. CDR3 loop: CSVVAGGTDTQYF. For the CDR3, the DNA is TGCAGCGTTGTAGCTGGAGGCACAGATACGCAGTATTTT.